This TCR beta chain was found in a study of CD8+ T cells in alopecia areata. Study-level information: Among treated patients, oral tofacitinib was administered at 5 to 10 mg twice daily. Once tofacitinib had been taken for 6 to 18 months, 6 months off drug followed.

Treatment meaning: oral pan-JAK inhibitor, 5-10 mg twice daily. It was from alopecia areata patients that lesional scalp punch biopsies and peripheral blood were collected. Broader study findings: Normal scalp had lower clonality than lesional scalp, with alopecia totalis/universalis lesions showing this most strongly.

This clone has a single count. Its antigen is currently unknown. The J segment lost 1 base and the V segment lost 4 bases, leaving 3 bases of the junction unmatched. CDR1 is MGHRA, CDR2 YSYEKL, per germline. The length of the CDR3 is 14 residues. Reverse transcription of extracted RNA yielded cDNA, which provided the sequencing template. The table came from immunoSEQ multiplex PCR; TCRdb's copy has only in-frame clones and leaves some out. The sample yields about 140,000 clones, about 88% seen once. This material consisted of CD8+ T cells sorted from blood, taken at week 4, from a patient treated with tofacitinib. This chain joins TRBV4-1 and TRBJ2-7, with 8 bases identical to TRBD1. This receptor was obtained from a human donor with alopecia areata. CDR3 sequence: CASSPRTGSYEQYF. CDR3 in DNA: TGCGCCAGCAGCCCTAGGACAGGGTCCTACGAGCAGTACTTC.